The present T cell receptor beta chain was sequenced within a study of CD8+ T cells in alopecia areata. Study background: Twice daily, treated patients received 5 to 10 mg of oral tofacitinib.

cDNA serving as the sequencing template came from extracted, reverse transcribed RNA. Here immunoSEQ multiplex PCR was the method, and the copy in TCRdb shows in-frame clones only, minus some. Counted here are 110,000 or so clones, around 54% occurring once; the ten biggest clones make up about 3.4%. Germline V gene sequence: CDR1 SQVTM, CDR2 ANQGSEA. The CDR3 is 12 residues long. V was clipped by 1 base and J by 1 base, with 4 bases between them. Treatment noted: oral pan-JAK inhibitor, 5-10 mg twice daily. Notes on this clone: This same CDR3 is encoded by further DNA sequences in the sample.

The input for sequencing was CD4+ T cells sorted from blood, taken at week 24, from a patient treated with tofacitinib. This clonotype was obtained from a human donor with alopecia areata. The chain has TRBV29-1 and TRBJ1-1; D gene ambiguous. The CDR3 nucleotides are TGCAGCGTTGAAGGACAGAACACTGAAGCTTTCTTT. It is translated as CSVEGQNTEAFF.